The rows below give T cell receptor beta chains drawn from one sample of a study of cytomegalovirus exposure and HLA in healthy donors. Some clones are missing from TCRdb's copy, which holds only in-frame ones; the method was immunoSEQ multiplex PCR. The sample includes roughly 150,000 clones, roughly 74% of them seen just once. Sequenced material: PBMCs. These receptor sequences come from a man younger than 35 in good health and CMV-seropositive. CDR3s include the opening cysteine and the closing phenylalanine or tryptophan. Fields, in order: V gene, J gene, D gene, clone size, CDR3 protein, CDR3 DNA. A D gene is named only where the DNA matches it firmly. Where a row states a size, it is once, few, many or the class of an expanded clone; other rows omit it.

>TRBV29-1|TRBJ1-1|TRBD1|-
CSVEGRRAGGAFF
TGCAGCGTTGAAGGGAGGAGGGCAGGGGGCGCTTTCTTT
>TRBV30|TRBJ1-2|TRBD1|-
CAWSVSYRGYGYTF
TGTGCCTGGAGTGTATCGTACAGGGGGTATGGCTACACCTTC
>TRBV7-9|TRBJ2-5|-|-
CASSRETQYF
TGTGCCAGCAGCCGAGAGACCCAGTACTTC
>TRBV4-1|TRBJ2-4|-|-
CASSQVGAELAKNIQYF
TGCGCCAGCAGCCAAGTGGGGGCAGAACTAGCCAAAAACATTCAGTACTTC
>TRBV11-1|TRBJ1-1|-|-
CASSSQIDTEAFF
TGTGCCAGCAGCTCCCAGATTGACACTGAAGCTTTCTTT
>TRBV2|TRBJ2-2|TRBD2|-
CASSELSGGNTGELFF
TGTGCCAGCAGTGAACTTAGCGGGGGTAACACCGGGGAGCTGTTTTTT
>TRBV27|TRBJ2-1|-|-
CASSFNSGNEQFF
TGTGCCAGCAGTTTTAATTCAGGGAATGAGCAGTTCTTC
>TRBV28|TRBJ1-2|-|-
CASSPRQVLWNTF
TGTGCCAGCAGTCCGAGACAGGTGCTGTGGAACACCTTC
>TRBV5-1|TRBJ2-1|TRBD2|-
CASSLVAGGPNNEQFF
TGCGCCAGCAGCTTGGTTGCGGGAGGGCCCAACAATGAGCAGTTCTTC
>TRBV7-6|TRBJ2-1|TRBD2|-
CASSLGSRAGVFNEQFF
TGTGCCAGCAGCTTAGGATCCCGGGCGGGAGTGTTCAATGAGCAGTTCTTC
>TRBV19|TRBJ2-7|TRBD1|-
CASSIGQGFSYEQYF
TGTGCCAGTAGTATAGGACAGGGCTTCTCCTACGAGCAGTACTTC
>TRBV5-1|TRBJ1-1|-|-
CASSWGGPMNTEAFF
TGCGCCAGCAGCTGGGGCGGACCCATGAACACTGAAGCTTTCTTT
>TRBV5-1|TRBJ2-7|TRBD2|-
CASSLGPGLAGVEQYF
TGCGCCAGCAGCTTGGGGCCGGGACTAGCGGGAGTCGAGCAGTACTTC
>TRBV4-1|TRBJ2-7|TRBD2|-
CASSQVPSGRSYEQYF
TGCGCCAGCAGCCAGGTTCCTAGCGGGAGATCCTACGAGCAGTACTTC
>TRBV20-1|TRBJ2-3|TRBD1|few
CSPQGADTQYF
TGCAGTCCCCAGGGGGCAGATACGCAGTATTTT
>TRBV5-1|TRBJ2-4|-|-
CASSLSRNAGKVAKNIQYF
TGCGCCAGCAGCTTAAGTAGGAACGCAGGGAAGGTGGCCAAAAACATTCAGTACTTC
>TRBV27|TRBJ2-7|TRBD2|once
CASSKGLARREQYF
TGTGCCAGCAGCAAGGGACTAGCGAGGCGGGAGCAGTACTTC
>TRBV5-4|TRBJ1-3|TRBD1|few
CASSFTYGTEENTIYF
TGTGCCAGCAGCTTTACCTATGGGACAGAAGAAAACACCATATATTTT
>TRBV6-5|TRBJ1-1|-|-
CASSLTGNTEAFF
TGTGCCAGCAGTCTGACAGGGAACACTGAAGCTTTCTTT
>TRBV9|TRBJ2-7|TRBD2|-
CASSVSSGRSEQYF
TGTGCCAGCAGCGTATCCAGCGGGAGGTCCGAGCAGTACTTC
>TRBV18|TRBJ1-5|-|few
CASSPSGNQPQHF
TGTGCCAGCTCACCAAGCGGCAATCAGCCCCAGCATTTT
>TRBV19|TRBJ1-1|-|-
CASSRPQRPKNTEAFF
TGTGCCAGTAGTAGGCCTCAGCGGCCAAAGAACACTGAAGCTTTCTTT
>TRBV4-2|TRBJ2-1|TRBD1|-
CASSQANRGRDNEQFF
TGTGCCAGCAGCCAAGCAAACAGGGGGCGAGACAATGAGCAGTTCTTC
>TRBV2|TRBJ2-7|TRBD2|-
CAGGRAGVTYEQYF
TGTGCCGGAGGGAGAGCGGGAGTCACCTACGAGCAGTACTTC
>TRBV5-1|TRBJ1-4|-|-
CASSLGAGHEKLFF
TGCGCCAGCAGCCTGGGGGCGGGCCATGAAAAACTGTTTTTT
>TRBV5-4|TRBJ2-7|TRBD1|-
CASSPIEGAQSEQYF
TGTGCCAGCAGTCCTATCGAGGGGGCGCAATCCGAGCAGTACTTC
>TRBV5-1|TRBJ2-5|-|-
CASSKGLIQETQYF
TGCGCCAGCAGCAAGGGGCTGATCCAAGAGACCCAGTACTTC
>TRBV6-4|TRBJ2-3|TRBD2|-
CASSLAGPTDTQYF
TGTGCCAGCAGCCTAGCGGGACCCACAGATACGCAGTATTTT
>TRBV5-4|TRBJ1-1|TRBD1|once
CATIYQGDPLNTEAFF
TGTGCCACAATATACCAGGGGGATCCCCTAAACACTGAAGCTTTCTTT
>TRBV7-3|TRBJ2-5|-|-
CASSPIAEETQYF
TGTGCCAGCAGCCCCATTGCGGAGGAGACCCAGTACTTC
>TRBV4-1|TRBJ2-1|TRBD1|-
CASSLGQAYNEQFF
TGCGCCAGCAGCCTGGGACAGGCGTACAATGAGCAGTTCTTC
>TRBV6-5|TRBJ2-1|-|-
CASSSQKAYNEQFF
TGTGCCAGCAGCTCACAAAAAGCCTACAATGAGCAGTTCTTC
>TRBV2|TRBJ2-7|TRBD2|-
CASRKSPTSGPYEQYF
TGTGCCAGCAGGAAGTCCCCCACTAGCGGGCCCTACGAGCAGTACTTC
>TRBV19|TRBJ2-7|TRBD2|once
CASSLGLAGILFDEQYF
TGTGCCAGTAGTCTAGGCTTAGCGGGAATATTGTTCGACGAGCAGTACTTC
>TRBV10-3|TRBJ1-1|TRBD1|-
CAISESGTGNTEAFF
TGTGCCATCAGTGAGTCCGGGACAGGGAACACTGAAGCTTTCTTT
>TRBV7-8|TRBJ2-7|-|-
CASSTPAIGEYEQYF
TGTGCCAGCAGTACCCCGGCCATCGGGGAATACGAGCAGTACTTC
>TRBV10-1|TRBJ2-3|TRBD2|-
CASSDSGRGPDTQYF
TGCGCCAGCAGTGATAGCGGGAGAGGCCCAGATACGCAGTATTTT
>TRBV6-1|TRBJ1-5|TRBD1|-
CASRPGTDSNQPQHF
TGTGCCAGCAGACCCGGGACAGATAGCAATCAGCCCCAGCATTTT
>TRBV9|TRBJ2-2|TRBD2|-
CASSEKIGLDDTGELFF
TGTGCCAGCAGCGAAAAGATTGGACTAGACGACACCGGGGAGCTGTTTTTT
>TRBV30|TRBJ2-2|-|-
CAWTANTGELFF
TGTGCCTGGACAGCGAACACCGGGGAGCTGTTTTTT
>TRBV7-9|TRBJ2-1|-|-
CASRPSSYNEQFF
TGTGCCAGCAGGCCCAGCTCCTACAATGAGCAGTTCTTC
>TRBV28|TRBJ1-5|-|-
CASSLGGAQGQPQHF
TGTGCCAGCAGTTTAGGGGGGGCGCAAGGTCAGCCCCAGCATTTT
>TRBV30|TRBJ2-1|TRBD2|-
CASRLAGNNEQFF
TGTGCCTCCCGACTAGCGGGGAACAATGAGCAGTTCTTC
>TRBV6-1|TRBJ2-7|-|-
CASQGRTYERYF
TGTGCCAGCCAGGGTAGAACCTACGAGCGGTACTTC
>TRBV7-8|TRBJ2-1|TRBD1|-
CASSTYRGPDYNEQFF
TGTGCCAGCAGCACTTACAGGGGACCCGACTACAATGAGCAGTTCTTC
>TRBV6-1|TRBJ2-5|-|-
CASSEWSVQETQYF
TGTGCCAGCAGTGAATGGTCAGTTCAAGAGACCCAGTACTTC
>TRBV5-1|TRBJ2-1|-|-
CASSRNNEQFF
TGCGCCAGCAGTAGAAACAATGAGCAGTTCTTC
>TRBV30|TRBJ2-3|-|few
CAWSEGVGTDTQYF
TGTGCCTGGAGTGAGGGGGTTGGGACAGATACGCAGTATTTT
>TRBV28|TRBJ2-7|-|-
CASSSSGPYEQYF
TGTGCCAGCAGTTCCTCAGGTCCCTACGAGCAGTACTTC
>TRBV27|TRBJ2-3|-|-
CASSFTTADTQYF
TGTGCCAGCAGTTTTACTACGGCAGATACGCAGTATTTT
>TRBV27|TRBJ2-1|TRBD2|once
CVTSGGPGYNEQFF
TGTGTAACTAGCGGGGGCCCGGGTTACAATGAGCAGTTCTTC
>TRBV27|TRBJ2-7|TRBD1|-
CASTPGTGRSYEQYF
TGTGCCAGCACCCCAGGGACAGGGCGAAGCTACGAGCAGTACTTC
>TRBV10-3|TRBJ2-7|-|-
CAIGGGGEQYF
TGTGCCATCGGGGGAGGGGGCGAGCAGTACTTC
>TRBV6-6|TRBJ2-3|-|-
CASSYSSSSLADTQYF
TGTGCCAGCAGTTACTCGAGTTCCTCTCTAGCAGATACGCAGTATTTT
>TRBV19|TRBJ2-5|TRBD1|-
CASSHLQGAWETQYF
TGTGCCAGTAGCCACCTACAGGGGGCCTGGGAGACCCAGTACTTC
>TRBV27|TRBJ2-7|TRBD1|-
CASSPGQSYEQYF
TGTGCCAGCAGCCCGGGACAGTCCTACGAGCAGTACTTC